These T cell receptor beta chains were read from a single sample in a study of cytomegalovirus exposure and HLA in healthy donors. Only in-frame clones appear in the TCRdb table, and some are missing; sequencing was by immunoSEQ multiplex PCR. This sample yields about 90,000 clones, of which just under 90% are seen a single time; about 2.5% belongs to the top ten. The material sequenced was PBMCs. Every receptor here comes from a man younger than 30 in good health and CMV-seronegative. The CDR3 runs from the conserved cysteine through the conserved F or W. D genes are given only for firm matches. Clone size is shown for a subset of rows, as once, few, many or a class of expanded clone.

V gene,J gene,CDR3 length,clone size,D gene,CDR3 protein,CDR3 DNA
TRBV5-1,TRBJ1-1,13,NA,NA,CASSPRQATEAFF,TGCGCCAGCAGCCCACGACAGGCCACTGAAGCTTTCTTT
TRBV11-3,TRBJ1-3,15,few,TRBD1,CASSPGQGPGNTIYF,TGTGCCAGCAGCCCCGGACAGGGGCCCGGAAACACCATATATTTT
TRBV11-2,TRBJ2-5,12,NA,NA,CASSAGRETQYF,TGTGCCAGCAGCGCGGGGAGAGAGACCCAGTACTTC
TRBV5-6,TRBJ2-7,18,NA,NA,CASSLTPGFEVFSYEQYF,TGTGCCAGCAGCTTAACCCCCGGGTTTGAGGTCTTTTCCTACGAGCAGTACTTC
TRBV5-1,TRBJ2-3,16,NA,NA,CASSLTPTAHTDTQYF,TGCGCCAGCAGCTTGACCCCTACTGCCCACACAGATACGCAGTATTTT
TRBV7-8,TRBJ2-7,17,once,NA,CASSHEGMAGRVHEQYF,TGTGCCAGCAGCCACGAGGGTATGGCGGGAAGAGTCCACGAGCAGTACTTC
TRBV7-2,TRBJ1-5,14,NA,NA,CASSLVQYGQPQHF,TGTGCCAGCAGCTTAGTCCAATACGGTCAGCCCCAGCATTTT
TRBV10-3,TRBJ2-7,14,NA,TRBD1,CAISPDRPAYEQYF,TGTGCCATCAGTCCGGACAGGCCAGCCTACGAGCAGTACTTC
TRBV18,TRBJ1-2,13,NA,NA,CASSPEGYYGYTF,TGTGCCAGCTCACCGGAGGGTTACTATGGCTACACCTTC
TRBV5-5,TRBJ2-3,17,NA,TRBD2,CASSPLGGAGGTDTQYF,TGTGCCAGCAGCCCCCTAGGTGGAGCGGGAGGCACAGATACGCAGTATTTT
TRBV7-2,TRBJ2-5,16,NA,TRBD2,CASSLVPLAGGQTQYF,TGTGCCAGCAGCTTAGTTCCACTAGCGGGAGGTCAGACCCAGTACTTC
TRBV28,TRBJ2-5,16,NA,TRBD2,CASSPQAGGSQETQYF,TGTGCCAGCAGCCCCCAGGCGGGAGGGTCCCAAGAGACCCAGTACTTC
TRBV5-1,TRBJ2-5,13,NA,NA,CASSLGPQETQYF,TGCGCCAGCAGCTTGGGGCCCCAAGAGACCCAGTACTTC
TRBV5-8,TRBJ1-1,18,NA,TRBD1,CASSQRQGSRGWNTEAFF,TGTGCCAGCAGCCAAAGACAGGGAAGTCGTGGCTGGAACACTGAAGCTTTCTTT
TRBV5-1,TRBJ2-1,14,NA,NA,CASSLTVLPNEQFF,TGCGCCAGCAGCTTGACAGTCCTTCCCAATGAGCAGTTCTTC
TRBV11-2,TRBJ2-3,16,NA,TRBD2,CASSLDNRLAGDTQYF,TGTGCCAGCAGCTTAGATAATCGACTAGCGGGAGATACGCAGTATTTT
TRBV6-1,TRBJ1-2,15,NA,NA,CASSEREQRAVGYTF,TGTGCCAGCAGTGAGCGAGAGCAGAGGGCCGTGGGCTACACCTTC
TRBV5-5,TRBJ1-1,15,NA,NA,CASSPRRLMNTEAFF,TGTGCCAGCAGCCCTCGGAGATTAATGAACACTGAAGCTTTCTTT
TRBV28,TRBJ2-3,16,NA,TRBD2,CASSFFPGLATDTQYF,TGTGCCAGCAGTTTCTTTCCGGGACTAGCGACAGATACGCAGTATTTT
TRBV5-6,TRBJ2-1,13,few,TRBD1,CASSWTGGNEQFF,TGTGCCAGCAGCTGGACAGGGGGCAATGAGCAGTTCTTC
TRBV6-5,TRBJ1-2,15,few,TRBD1,CASSYGTGGARGYTF,TGTGCCAGCAGTTACGGGACAGGGGGCGCTAGGGGCTACACCTTC
TRBV28,TRBJ2-3,15,NA,TRBD1,CASRHGTGGTDTQYF,TGTGCCAGCAGACACGGGACAGGAGGGACAGATACGCAGTATTTT
TRBV14,TRBJ2-3,17,NA,NA,CASSQVFQGGGTDTQYF,TGTGCCAGCAGCCAAGTATTTCAGGGGGGAGGCACAGATACGCAGTATTTT
TRBV9,TRBJ1-5,14,once,NA,CASSRTDSNQPQHF,TGTGCCAGCAGTCGTACTGATAGCAATCAGCCCCAGCATTTT
TRBV20-1,TRBJ1-4,10,NA,NA,CSARARELFF,TGCAGTGCTAGAGCCCGGGAACTGTTTTTT
TRBV6-6,TRBJ1-4,14,NA,TRBD1,CATRQGSVLEKLFF,TGTGCCACCCGACAGGGATCTGTTTTGGAAAAACTGTTTTTT
TRBV7-9,TRBJ2-1,17,NA,TRBD2,CASSFGGLAGAYNEQFF,TGTGCCAGCAGCTTCGGGGGACTAGCGGGAGCCTACAATGAGCAGTTCTTC
TRBV7-9,TRBJ2-3,13,NA,NA,CASSPGGTDTQYF,TGTGCCAGCAGCCCGGGGGGCACAGATACGCAGTATTTT
TRBV30,TRBJ1-6,14,NA,TRBD1,CAWRLQGAGSPLHF,TGTGCCTGGAGGTTACAGGGGGCTGGATCACCCCTCCACTTT
TRBV30,TRBJ1-2,12,NA,TRBD1,CAGGTGGRSYTF,TGTGCCGGAGGGACAGGGGGACGAAGCTACACCTTC
TRBV6-6,TRBJ2-7,13,NA,TRBD2,CASSTSGTYEQYF,TGTGCCAGCTCCACTAGCGGTACCTACGAGCAGTACTTC
TRBV7-7,TRBJ2-1,13,NA,TRBD1,CASSSDRGNEQFF,TGTGCCAGCAGCTCGGACAGGGGAAATGAGCAGTTCTTC
TRBV5-1,TRBJ2-7,16,NA,TRBD1,CASSLSATGASYEQYF,TGCGCCAGCAGCTTGTCAGCGACAGGGGCCTCCTACGAGCAGTACTTC
TRBV4-3,TRBJ1-4,14,NA,NA,CASSQGRGNEKLFF,TGCGCCAGCAGCCAAGGAAGAGGGAATGAAAAACTGTTTTTT
TRBV19,TRBJ2-1,16,once,TRBD2,CASSPTASGFYNEQFF,TGTGCCAGTAGCCCCACAGCTAGCGGATTCTACAATGAGCAGTTCTTC
TRBV6-5,TRBJ2-7,15,NA,NA,CASSTSETRLYEQYF,TGTGCCAGCAGTACTTCCGAGACTCGCCTCTACGAGCAGTACTTC
TRBV15,TRBJ1-5,17,NA,NA,CATSGGAGRLPNQPQHF,TGTGCCACCAGCGGGGGGGCCGGCCGGTTACCCAATCAGCCCCAGCATTTT
TRBV6-4,TRBJ1-1,15,once,NA,CASSAPRGRYTEAFF,TGTGCCAGCAGTGCCCCCCGCGGTCGATACACTGAAGCTTTCTTT
TRBV2,TRBJ2-5,14,once,TRBD2,CASNGGRYQETQYF,TGTGCCAGCAATGGCGGGAGGTACCAAGAGACCCAGTACTTC
TRBV18,TRBJ1-5,15,once,NA,CASSFTGIRDQPQHF,TGTGCCAGCTCATTTACAGGGATTCGCGATCAGCCCCAGCATTTT
TRBV28,TRBJ2-5,15,NA,NA,CASSLPPETQGTQYF,TGTGCCAGCAGTTTACCCCCTGAAACCCAGGGGACCCAGTACTTC
TRBV18,TRBJ2-1,15,once,NA,CASSLASARNNEQFF,TGTGCCAGCTCCCTCGCTAGCGCCCGAAACAATGAGCAGTTCTTC
TRBV27,TRBJ2-1,17,NA,TRBD2,CASSLSAGGPYYNEQFF,TGTGCCAGCAGTTTGTCGGCGGGAGGGCCCTACTACAATGAGCAGTTCTTC
TRBV10-2,TRBJ1-1,15,few,NA,CASSAPGGAQLEAFF,TGCGCCAGCAGTGCCCCAGGTGGGGCGCAACTCGAAGCTTTCTTT
TRBV28,TRBJ1-5,13,NA,NA,CASSLLGDQPQHF,TGTGCCAGCAGCCTTTTAGGAGATCAGCCCCAGCATTTT
TRBV7-6,TRBJ2-2,15,NA,NA,CASSLADSHTGELFF,TGTGCCAGCAGCTTAGCGGACAGCCACACCGGGGAGCTGTTTTTT
TRBV6-6,TRBJ1-5,16,NA,TRBD1,CASSYSGTGVNQPQHF,TGTGCCAGCAGTTACTCCGGGACAGGGGTAAATCAGCCCCAGCATTTT